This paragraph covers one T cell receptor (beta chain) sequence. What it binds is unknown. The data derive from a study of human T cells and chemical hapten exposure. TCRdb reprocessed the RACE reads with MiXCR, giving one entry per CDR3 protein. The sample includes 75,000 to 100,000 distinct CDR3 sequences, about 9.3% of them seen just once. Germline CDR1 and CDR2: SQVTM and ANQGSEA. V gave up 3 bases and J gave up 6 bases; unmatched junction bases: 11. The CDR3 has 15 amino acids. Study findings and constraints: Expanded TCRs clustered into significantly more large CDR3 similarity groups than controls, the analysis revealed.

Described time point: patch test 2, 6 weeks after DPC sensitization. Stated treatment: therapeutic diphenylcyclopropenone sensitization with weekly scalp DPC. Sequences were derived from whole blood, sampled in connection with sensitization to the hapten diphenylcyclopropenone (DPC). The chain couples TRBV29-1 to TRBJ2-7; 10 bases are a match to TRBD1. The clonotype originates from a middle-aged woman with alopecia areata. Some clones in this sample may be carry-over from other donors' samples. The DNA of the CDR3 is TGCAGCGTTGATCTGTATGGACAGGGGGAATCCGAGCAGTACTTC. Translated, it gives CSVDLYGQGESEQYF.